A single sample gave rise to the 14 T cell receptor beta chains below, sequenced in a study of blood T cell repertoires in COVID-19. The table came from immunoSEQ multiplex PCR; TCRdb's copy has only in-frame clones and leaves some out. Of over 12,000 clones in the sample, roughly 86% were seen once. Input material: peripheral blood. Source of these receptors: a human donor in a cohort sampled during active COVID-19.

The chain joins TRBV5-6 to TRBJ1-1, with D possibly TRBD1 on 5 matching bases. CDR3 length: 13 amino acids. The V end was cut by 2 bases, the J end by 4 bases, with 9 bases between. The germline gives CDR1 SGHDT, CDR2 YYEEEE. The CDR3 nucleotides read TGTGCCAGCAGCTTCGGGAGGGGCACTGAAGCTTTCTTT. This translates into CASSFGRGTEAFF.

The chain joins TRBV9 to TRBJ2-5, with 10 bases matching TRBD2. Germline CDR1 SGDLS, CDR2 YYNGEE. V gave up 0 bases and J gave up 2 bases; unmatched junction bases: 4. The CDR3 runs 16 residues. CDR3: CASSVGKREGQETQYF. CDR3 DNA: TGTGCCAGCAGCGTAGGCAAGCGGGAGGGTCAAGAGACCCAGTACTTC.

This chain links TRBV6-5 with TRBJ1-3, with 9 bases aligning to TRBD1. The length of the CDR3 is 16 residues. The germline gives CDR1 MNHEY, CDR2 SVGAGI. V lost 2 bases to trimming and J lost 2 bases; unmatched junction nucleotides: 4. The DNA of the CDR3 is TGTGCCAGCAGTTACCGGGACAGGGCCCCTGGAAACACCATATATTTT. Translation: CASSYRDRAPGNTIYF.

This rearrangement joins TRBV6-8 to TRBJ2-5; maybe TRBD2 (5 bases). Trimming removed 0 bases from V and 5 bases from J, with 22 bases in between. CDR3 length: 18 amino acids. The germline CDR1 and CDR2 sequences are MNHGY and SAAAGT. This chain's CDR3 is CASSYSCEIGEGRETQYF. CDR3 DNA: TGTGCCAGCAGTTACTCTTGTGAGATAGGAGAGGGCCGGGAGACCCAGTACTTC.

The chain is built from TRBV25-1 and TRBJ2-1; TRBD2 is a possible D gene (6 bases). Trimming left V 8 bases short and J 0 bases short, with 14 bases between. CDR3 length: 15 amino acids. Germline CDR1 and CDR2: MGHDK and SYGVNS. The CDR3 region is CASGLAGSSYNEQFF. In nucleotides, the CDR3 is TGTGCCAGCGGCCTGGCGGGGAGCTCCTACAATGAGCAGTTCTTC.

This rearrangement joins TRBV24-1 to TRBJ2-5, with 9 nucleotides matching TRBD1. Germline V lookup: CDR1 KGHDR, CDR2 SFDVKD. The J segment lost 5 bases and the V segment lost 4 bases, leaving 7 bases of the junction unmatched. CDR3 length: 15 amino acids. The CDR3 nucleotides are TGTGCCACCAGTGACAGGGACAGGGAAATGGAGACCCAGTACTTC. As protein: CATSDRDREMETQYF.

The V gene is TRBV6-7, the J gene TRBJ2-1; 15 bases match TRBD2. TRBV6-7 belongs to the ORF category, with a function that is uncertain. The CDR3 spans 18 residues. The ends lost 6 bases at V and 0 bases at J; junction bases unmatched: 6. CDR3 in DNA: TGTGCCAGCAGGGGACTAGCGGGAGGTTCAGGCTCCTACAATGAGCAGTTCTTC. This gives the protein CASRGLAGGSGSYNEQFF.

The genes are TRBV10-2 and TRBJ2-1, with D possibly TRBD1 on 6 matching bases. Germline lookup yields CDR1 WSHSY and CDR2 SAAADI. V lost 10 bases, J lost 6 bases, and 19 bases lay in between. The CDR3 totals 14 residues. The CDR3 sequence: CATLDPGAVNEQFF. The CDR3 nucleotides are TGCGCCACCCTTGACCCAGGGGCGGTCAATGAGCAGTTCTTC.

This clone was seen a single time. This chain joins TRBV29-1 and TRBJ2-5, with D tentatively TRBD2 (6 bases). Germline CDR1 SQVTM, CDR2 ANQGSEA. Trimming removed 3 bases from V and 5 bases from J, with 13 bases in between. The CDR3 has 13 residues. CDR3 sequence: CSVDRAGRETQYF. The CDR3 DNA follows: TGCAGCGTTGATCGGGCAGGGAGGGAGACCCAGTACTTC.

This rearrangement joins TRBV7-2 to TRBJ1-6; TRBD1 aligns across 9 bases. The germline gives CDR1 SGHTA, CDR2 FQGNSA. The CDR3 extends over 16 amino acids. Losses at the gene ends were 5 bases for V and 7 bases for J; bases not matched to a gene: 9. The CDR3 is CASSAGFGTGNSPLHF. The CDR3 DNA reads TGTGCCAGCAGCGCGGGATTCGGGACAGGGAATTCACCCCTCCACTTT.

In DNA form, the CDR3 reads TGCGCCAGCAGTCAATCATTGGAGGACACCATATATTTT. It is translated as CASSQSLEDTIYF. The V gene is TRBV23-1, the J gene TRBJ1-3; D ambiguous. TRBV23-1 has ORF status, its function being uncertain. This CDR3 is 13 amino acids long. V was clipped by 0 bases and J by 8 bases, with 8 bases between them.

V gene TRBV28 combines with J gene TRBJ2-7; 10 bases agree with TRBD1. Germline lookup yields CDR1 MDHEN and CDR2 SYDVKM. V was pared by 7 bases and J by 1 base, with 4 bases of the junction left unmatched. The CDR3 has 14 residues. CDR3 residues: CASKDRGNSYEQYF. The CDR3 nucleotides are TGTGCCAGCAAGGACAGGGGGAATTCCTACGAGCAGTACTTC.

The chain recombines TRBV9 with TRBJ2-4; weak D call: TRBD2 (5 bases). Trimming left V 1 base short and J 6 bases short, with 11 bases between. The CDR3 length is 14 residues. Germline CDR1 SGDLS, CDR2 YYNGEE. In nucleotides, the CDR3 is TGTGCCAGCAGCGTAAATACAGAGGGAAACATTCAGTACTTC. It yields the protein CASSVNTEGNIQYF. Variable domain in full (rest from reference TRBV9 and TRBJ2-4): DSGVTQTPKHLITATGQRVTLRCSPRSGDLSVYWYQQSLDQGLQFLIQYYNGEERAKGNILERFSAQQFPDLHSELNLSSLELGDSALYFCASSVNTEGNIQYFGAGTRLSVL.

The chain joins TRBV30 to TRBJ2-7, with a weak D call TRBD1 (6 bases). The CDR3 contains 13 residues. The ends were cut back, 3 bases at V and 0 bases at J, with 9 bases in the middle. Germline V gives CDR1 GTSNPN, CDR2 SVGIG (reference sequence). In DNA, the CDR3 is TGTGCCTGGAGCAGGGGTAGCTCCTACGAGCAGTACTTC. It codes for CAWSRGSSYEQYF. Looking up the rest from reference TRBV30 and TRBJ2-7 gives the full variable domain: SQTIHQWPATLVQPVGSPLSLECTVEGTSNPNLYWYRQAAGRGLQLLFYSVGIGQISSEVPQNLSASRPQDRQFILSSKKLLLSDSGFYLCAWSRGSSYEQYFGPGTRLTVT.